A single sample gave rise to the 20 T cell receptor beta chains below, sequenced in a study of CD8+CD57+ T cells in acquired aplastic anemia (dated by TCRdb to between 2018 and 2020). The instrument given in TCRdb is Illumina HiSeq 2000. TCR beta VDJ combination and CDR3 sequence profiling used genomic DNA as the template. TCRdb redid the processing of the public reads, applying fastp at Q25 and MiXCR, and retained in-frame beta chains. Rows with a matching CDR3 protein are joined into one entry that keeps the most common DNA and genes. The sample table shows about 150,000 distinct CDR3 sequences, and just over 50% are seen once. The ten largest clonotypes hold 12% of the sample. Patients chosen for sequencing had shown expansion of CD8+CD57+ cells by flow cytometry. The specimen sequenced was sorted CD4+, CD8+, or CD8+CD57+ T cells (not recorded which) from PBMCs. These receptors were collected from a human donor with aplastic anemia.

In nucleotides, the CDR3 is TGTGCCAGCACCTTGGGCTATGGCTACACCTTC. It specifies CASTLGYGYTF. The chain is built from TRBV2 and TRBJ1-2; no clear D gene. Deletions cut 7 bases from V and 4 bases from J, with 7 bases between. Germline-derived CDR1 and CDR2 are SNHLY and FYNNEI. The CDR3 is made up of 11 amino acids.

Many counts were recorded for this clonotype. This chain uses TRBV19 with TRBJ1-1, with D unclear. The germline V gene has CDR1 LNHDA and CDR2 SQIVND (reference sequence). V dropped 1 base and J dropped 1 base, with 10 bases sitting between them. CDR3 length: 15 amino acids. CDR3 protein: CASSIGTGTNTEAFF. CDR3 DNA: TGTGCCAGTAGTATAGGGACGGGAACGAACACTGAAGCTTTCTTT.

This clonotype was picked up many times. The chain links TRBV12-3 or TRBV12-4 to TRBJ2-3; 7 nucleotides line up with TRBD1. The CDR3 covers 15 residues. J was trimmed by 0 bases and V by 6 bases; bases with no gene match: 6. The CDR3 coding sequence is TGTGCCAGCAGCCCTGGGGACAGAAGCACAGATACGCAGTATTTT. Its protein is CASSPGDRSTDTQYF.

J is TRBJ2-7 and V is TRBV5-1, with a weak D call TRBD2 (6 bases). The CDR3 runs 16 residues. The germline gives CDR1 SGHRS, CDR2 YFSETQ. Trimming removed 4 bases from V and 2 bases from J, with 19 bases in between. In DNA, the CDR3 is TGCGCCAGCAGCGGGGGGACGGCGGACATAGCCTACGAGCAGTACTTC. Encoded protein: CASSGGTADIAYEQYF.

This clonotype was recorded a few times. V is TRBV29-1 and J is TRBJ1-5; D gene uncertain. The CDR3 runs to 13 residues. CDR1 is SQVTM, CDR2 ANQGSEA, per germline. V was pared by 3 bases and J by 4 bases, with 10 bases between. This CDR3 is CSVEAGRNQPQHF. The CDR3 DNA follows: TGCAGCGTTGAGGCGGGCAGAAATCAGCCCCAGCATTTT.

This rearrangement joins TRBV7-9 to TRBJ1-1; D is perhaps TRBD1 (5 bases). Germline V gene sequence: CDR1 SEHNR, CDR2 FQNEAQ (reference sequence). The CDR3 has 14 amino acids. Trimming took 1 base from V and 2 from J, leaving 8 bases between them. CDR3 residues: CASSLGGGNTEAFF. In nucleotides, the CDR3 is TGTGCCAGCAGCTTAGGGGGCGGAAACACTGAAGCTTTCTTT.

The J gene is TRBJ1-5, the V gene TRBV24-1, with TRBD1 identical over 7 bases. The CDR3 runs to 16 residues. With 8 bases clipped from V and 6 bases from J, the junction kept 15 bases outside the gene matches. Germline V gives CDR1 KGHDR, CDR2 SFDVKD. The CDR3 coding sequence is TGTGCCACCACCGTCGCCAGACAGGGTCCGAGTCAGCCCCAGCATTTT. Its translation is CATTVARQGPSQPQHF.

The CDR3 DNA reads TGCAGCGTTGACGTACCGCGGCACACTGAAGCTTTCTTT. Its translation is CSVDVPRHTEAFF. The chain uses TRBV29-1 and TRBJ1-1, with D unclear. V lost 3 bases to trimming and J lost 3 bases, with 11 bases between them. Germline V CDR1 and CDR2: SQVTM, ANQGSEA. The CDR3 covers 13 residues. The variable domain in full, with the rest retrieved from reference TRBV29-1 and TRBJ1-1, is SAVISQKPSRDICQRGTSLTIQCQVDSQVTMMFWYRQQPGQSLTLIATANQGSEATYESGFVIDKFPISRPNLTFSTLTVSNMSPEDSSIYLCSVDVPRHTEAFFGQGTRLTVV.

The chain recombines TRBV11-3 with TRBJ2-5, with D hard to call. V was clipped by 5 bases and J by 5 bases, with 9 bases between them. The CDR3 is 12 amino acids. Germline V lookup: CDR1 SGHNT, CDR2 YENEEA. The CDR3 DNA reads as TGTGCCAGCAGCCAGGTCGGCGAGACCCAGTACTTC. Translated, it gives CASSQVGETQYF. Full variable domain (remainder filled in from reference TRBV11-3 and TRBJ2-5): EAGVVQSPRYKIIEKKQPVAFWCNPISGHNTLYWYLQNLGQGPELLIRYENEEAVDDSQLPKDRFSAERLKGVDSTLKIQPAELGDSAVYLCASSQVGETQYFGPGTRLLVL.

This clonotype was seen only a few times. The chain carries TRBV12-3 or TRBV12-4 and TRBJ1-1, with 11 positions matching TRBD1. The CDR3 runs 13 residues. V was clipped by 7 bases and J by 10 bases; unmatched bases: 8. CDR3 DNA: TGTGCCAGCAACGTGGGACAGGGGGGGGGAGCTTTCTTT. It yields the protein CASNVGQGGGAFF.

The chain is built from TRBV10-3 and TRBJ2-7, with 7 bases aligning to TRBD1. Germline V lookup: CDR1 ENHRY, CDR2 SYGVKD. Losses at the gene ends were 4 bases for V and 4 bases for J; bases not matched to a gene: 7. The CDR3 is 14 amino acids. CDR3 coding DNA: TGTGCCATCAGTGCTAAGGGGGCAGGATACGAGCAGTACTTC. Its translation: CAISAKGAGYEQYF.

The rearrangement uses TRBV15 and TRBJ2-7; no reliable D call. This CDR3 spans 13 amino acids. Germline assignment: CDR1 LNHNV and CDR2 YYDKDF (reference sequence). Trimming took off 3 bases at V and 2 bases at J, with 8 bases between the two ends. The CDR3 loop is CATSRWATYEQYF. In DNA, the CDR3 is TGTGCCACCAGCAGGTGGGCCACCTACGAGCAGTACTTC.

A word on this clonotype: One end of the junction is discordant with germline, which a read error may explain. The chain links TRBV12-3 or TRBV12-4 to TRBJ2-1, with 9 bases matching TRBD2. This CDR3 is 16 amino acids long. This chain's CDR3 is CASSLGASGGTNERFF. CDR3 nucleotides: TGTGCCAGCAGCCTGGGTGCGAGCGGGGGGACTAATGAGCGGTTCTTC.

The chain joins TRBV7-8 to TRBJ2-7, with a possible D match to TRBD2 (5 bases). This CDR3 is built from 16 residues. From germline, CDR1 is SGHVS and CDR2 FQNEAQ. Trimming pared 5 bases from V and 0 bases from J, leaving 17 bases between. CDR3 sequence: CASSPIGNSFSYEQYF. For the CDR3, the DNA is TGTGCCAGCAGCCCCATCGGGAATAGCTTCTCCTACGAGCAGTACTTC.

A single count supports this clonotype. The genes are TRBV7-9 and TRBJ1-5; perhaps TRBD1 as D (5 bases). Germline values: CDR1 SEHNR, CDR2 FQNEAQ (reference sequence). CDR3 length equals 14 residues. The germline V and J ends were trimmed by 4 bases and 3 bases, with 10 bases remaining between them. The CDR3 DNA reads as TGTGCCAGCAGCTGGGGGACCGACAATCAGCCCCAGCATTTT. The encoded protein is CASSWGTDNQPQHF.

The chain couples TRBV6-2 or TRBV6-3 to TRBJ1-2; D might be TRBD1 (6 bases). CDR1 is MNHEY and CDR2 is SVGEGT in the germline V gene. The CDR3 sequence is 15 residues long. V was clipped by 4 bases and J by 2 bases, with 14 bases between them. This chain's CDR3 is CASSSVRDTNYGYTF. DNA of the CDR3: TGTGCCAGCAGTTCCGTCCGGGACACCAACTATGGCTACACCTTC.

In this sample, this clonotype turned up many times. This chain connects TRBV6-2 or TRBV6-3 to TRBJ2-7; D gene unclear. Trimming cost V 7 bases and J 4 bases, with 14 bases left between them. In germline, CDR1 is MNHEY, CDR2 SVGEGT. This CDR3 spans 13 amino acids. The CDR3 nucleotides are TGTGCCAGCACCATGACGGGTTTATACGAGCAGTACTTC. Amino acids: CASTMTGLYEQYF.

This chain uses TRBV20-1 with TRBJ2-3, with D maybe TRBD2 (5 bases). V lost 6 bases to trimming and J lost 0 bases, with 10 bases between them. Germline V gene data show CDR1 as DFQATT and CDR2 as SNEGSKA (reference sequence). This CDR3 has 13 amino acids. The CDR3 sequence: CSAIGLSTDTQYF. The CDR3 DNA reads as TGCAGTGCGATCGGACTCAGCACAGATACGCAGTATTTT.

This rearrangement joins TRBV7-8 to TRBJ1-6, with D perhaps matching TRBD1 (5 bases). Germline lookup yields CDR1 SGHVS and CDR2 FQNEAQ. V was shortened by 3 bases and J by 13 bases, with 19 bases between the two germline ends. There are 15 residues in the CDR3. CDR3 residues: CASSFHGLAGGPLHF. DNA for the CDR3: TGTGCCAGCAGCTTCCACGGACTAGCGGGGGGGCCCCTCCACTTT.

The V call is TRBV20-1, the J call TRBJ2-7; 8 bases align to TRBD1. Germline V gene data show CDR1 as DFQATT and CDR2 as SNEGSKA (reference sequence). V was pared by 0 bases and J by 0 bases, with 1 base of the junction left unmatched. This CDR3 has 14 amino acids. The CDR3 protein is CSARDRGRSYEQYF. The DNA for the CDR3 is TGCAGTGCTAGAGACAGGGGGCGCTCCTACGAGCAGTACTTC.